Listed below are T cell receptor beta chains from one sample, sequenced in a study of beta chain features in type 1 diabetes. Generated by immunoSEQ multiplex PCR, the TCRdb table keeps only in-frame clones and is missing some. The sample has 300,000 to 400,000 clones, about 10% seen once; the top ten hold around 0.015%. The sample taken for sequencing was naive CD4+ T cells from blood. These receptors were obtained from a woman aged 25-40 years in good health. The CDR3 runs from the conserved cysteine through the conserved F or W. Each record gives: V gene, J gene, clone size, D gene, CDR3 protein, CDR3 DNA. D genes are given only for firm matches. Clone size is shown for a subset of rows, as once, few, many or a class of expanded clone.

V: TRBV7-6
J: TRBJ2-1
size: once
D: -
CDR3: CASSGRLGLSYNEQFF
DNA: TGTGCCAGCAGCGGTAGACTAGGGCTCTCCTACAATGAGCAGTTCTTC

V: TRBV28
J: TRBJ2-7
size: -
D: TRBD2
CDR3: CASSTGTSGKNEQYF
DNA: TGTGCCAGCAGTACCGGGACTAGCGGGAAGAACGAGCAGTACTTC

V: TRBV15
J: TRBJ1-1
size: few
D: -
CDR3: CATSRDPTIAAFF
DNA: TGTGCCACCAGCAGAGATCCTACTATTGCAGCTTTCTTT

V: TRBV18
J: TRBJ2-7
size: -
D: -
CDR3: CASSPTHGLTYEQYF
DNA: TGTGCCAGCTCACCAACGCACGGACTAACCTACGAGCAGTACTTC

V: TRBV27
J: TRBJ2-6
size: -
D: TRBD1
CDR3: CASSPAGTAISGANVLTF
DNA: TGTGCCAGCAGTCCGGCCGGGACAGCGATCTCTGGGGCCAACGTCCTGACTTTC

V: TRBV20-1
J: TRBJ2-5
size: few
D: TRBD2
CDR3: CSVGRETQYF
DNA: TGCAGTGTCGGGAGGGAGACCCAGTACTTC

V: TRBV28
J: TRBJ2-7
size: -
D: TRBD1
CDR3: CASSLPGTGAYEQYF
DNA: TGTGCCAGCAGTTTACCCGGGACAGGAGCCTACGAGCAGTACTTC

V: TRBV10-3
J: TRBJ2-5
size: -
D: TRBD2
CDR3: CATESGTEETQYF
DNA: TGTGCCACTGAGAGCGGGACGGAGGAGACCCAGTACTTC

V: TRBV7-3
J: TRBJ2-1
size: -
D: -
CDR3: CASSWGGTPSSYNEQFF
DNA: TGTGCCAGCAGCTGGGGGGGGACACCGAGCTCCTACAATGAGCAGTTCTTC

V: TRBV2
J: TRBJ2-7
size: -
D: -
CDR3: CASRERDTSGEQYF
DNA: TGTGCCAGCAGGGAGCGGGACACCTCTGGCGAGCAGTACTTC

V: TRBV28
J: TRBJ1-4
size: -
D: -
CDR3: CASSFALTATNEKLFF
DNA: TGTGCCAGCAGTTTTGCTCTGACAGCAACTAATGAAAAACTGTTTTTT

V: TRBV15
J: TRBJ2-5
size: few
D: TRBD2
CDR3: CATSRPEGLAVVVGQETQYF
DNA: TGTGCCACCAGCAGGCCTGAAGGACTAGCGGTCGTTGTTGGCCAAGAGACCCAGTACTTC

V: TRBV9
J: TRBJ2-3
size: -
D: TRBD2
CDR3: CASSVTSGGAAQYF
DNA: TGTGCCAGCAGCGTAACTAGCGGGGGGGCAGCGCAGTATTTT

V: TRBV28
J: TRBJ2-4
size: few
D: -
CDR3: CASSLNQGRLIQYF
DNA: TGTGCCAGCAGTTTAAACCAGGGAAGGCTCATTCAGTACTTC

V: TRBV7-2
J: TRBJ2-5
size: -
D: TRBD1
CDR3: CASSSPGQVLQETQYF
DNA: TGTGCCAGCAGCTCCCCCGGACAGGTTCTCCAAGAGACCCAGTACTTC

V: TRBV7-2
J: TRBJ1-5
size: -
D: -
CDR3: CASSLQGQSQHF
DNA: TGTGCCAGCAGCTTACAGGGGCAGTCCCAGCATTTT

V: TRBV7-3
J: TRBJ2-1
size: once
D: -
CDR3: CASSFGTSFSYNEQFF
DNA: TGTGCCAGCAGCTTTGGGACTTCCTTCTCCTACAATGAGCAGTTCTTC

V: TRBV9
J: TRBJ2-2
size: -
D: -
CDR3: CASSVGGTVTGELFF
DNA: TGTGCCAGCAGCGTAGGCGGGACCGTCACCGGGGAGCTGTTTTTT

V: TRBV23-1
J: TRBJ1-5
size: few
D: -
CDR3: CASSHRGYSNQPQHF
DNA: TGCGCCAGCAGTCACAGGGGTTATAGCAATCAGCCCCAGCATTTT

V: TRBV6-5
J: TRBJ2-3
size: -
D: -
CDR3: CASSKTATTDTQYF
DNA: TGTGCCAGCAGTAAGACTGCAACCACAGATACGCAGTATTTT

V: TRBV7-3
J: TRBJ2-3
size: few
D: TRBD2
CDR3: CASSLPGLAGGTDTQYF
DNA: TGTGCCAGCAGCTTACCGGGCTTAGCGGGAGGCACAGATACGCAGTATTTT

V: TRBV19
J: TRBJ2-7
size: few
D: TRBD1
CDR3: CASSTQPQGLYEQYF
DNA: TGTGCCAGTAGTACTCAACCACAGGGGCTCTACGAGCAGTACTTC

V: TRBV4-3
J: TRBJ2-1
size: -
D: -
CDR3: CASSQDRLAVLRGQFF
DNA: TGCGCCAGCAGCCAAGATCGGTTAGCGGTCCTACGGGGGCAGTTCTTC

V: TRBV18
J: TRBJ2-1
size: -
D: -
CDR3: CASSPLDFGYEQFF
DNA: TGTGCCAGCTCTCCTCTTGACTTTGGCTATGAGCAGTTCTTC

V: TRBV7-2
J: TRBJ2-7
size: few
D: -
CDR3: CASSLDRPYEQYF
DNA: TGTGCCAGCAGCTTGGACAGACCCTACGAGCAGTACTTC